Below, one T cell receptor (beta chain) is given with its context. The antigen is unknown. The data belong to a study of T-cell memory formation after mild COVID-19. The study's findings and limits: A balance of CD4 and CD8 characterized clones contracting day 15 to 85, whereas later expanders leaned CD4+.

V was clipped by 3 bases and J by 0 bases; unmatched bases: 7. The length of the CDR3 is 17 residues. CDR1 and CDR2 (germline): KGHSH, LQKENI. TCRdb recomputed calls from the 5' RACE reads with MiXCR, one row per CDR3 protein. The table shows about 200,000 distinct CDR3 sequences, with approximately 10% occurring only once. Sequences were obtained from PBMCs or a T cell subset sorted from them (not recorded which). The sequence was collected from a man younger than 35 who had mild COVID-19 (a few samples of this study predate the infection). Cell type and time point are not known. This chain links TRBV18 with TRBJ2-4; 8 nucleotides match TRBD2. The CDR3 here is CASSPTGGDLAKNIQYF. CDR3 DNA sequence: TGTGCCAGCTCACCTACCGGGGGGGATTTAGCCAAAAACATTCAGTACTTC.